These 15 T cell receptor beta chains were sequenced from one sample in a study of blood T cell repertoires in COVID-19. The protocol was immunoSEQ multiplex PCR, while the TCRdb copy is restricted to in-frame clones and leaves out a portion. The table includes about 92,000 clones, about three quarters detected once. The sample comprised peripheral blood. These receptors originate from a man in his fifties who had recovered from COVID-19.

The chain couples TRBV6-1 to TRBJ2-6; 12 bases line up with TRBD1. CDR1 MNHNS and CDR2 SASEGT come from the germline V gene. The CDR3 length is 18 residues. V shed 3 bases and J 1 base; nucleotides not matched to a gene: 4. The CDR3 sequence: CASSDRDRGLSGANVLTF. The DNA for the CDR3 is TGTGCCAGCAGTGACCGGGACAGGGGGCTATCTGGGGCCAACGTCCTGACTTTC.

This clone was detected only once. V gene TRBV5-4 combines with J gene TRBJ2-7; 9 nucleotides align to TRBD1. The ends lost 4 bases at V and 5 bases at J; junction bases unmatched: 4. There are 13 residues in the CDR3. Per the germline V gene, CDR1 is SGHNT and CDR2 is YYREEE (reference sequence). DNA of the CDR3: TGTGCCAGCAGCCTCTGGACAGGGGACGAGCAGTACTTC. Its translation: CASSLWTGDEQYF.

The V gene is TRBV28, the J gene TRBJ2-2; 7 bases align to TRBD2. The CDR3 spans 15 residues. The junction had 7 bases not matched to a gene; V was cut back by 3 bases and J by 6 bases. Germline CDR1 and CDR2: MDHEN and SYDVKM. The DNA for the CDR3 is TGTGCCAGCAGTTTGCAGCGGGATCTCGCCGGGGAGCTGTTTTTT. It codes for CASSLQRDLAGELFF.

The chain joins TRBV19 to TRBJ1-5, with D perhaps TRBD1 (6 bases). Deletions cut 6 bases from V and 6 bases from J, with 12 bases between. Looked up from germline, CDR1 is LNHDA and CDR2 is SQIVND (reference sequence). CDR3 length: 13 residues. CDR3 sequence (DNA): TGTGCCAGTAGCCCCGACAGGTTTCAGCCCCAGCATTTT. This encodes CASSPDRFQPQHF.

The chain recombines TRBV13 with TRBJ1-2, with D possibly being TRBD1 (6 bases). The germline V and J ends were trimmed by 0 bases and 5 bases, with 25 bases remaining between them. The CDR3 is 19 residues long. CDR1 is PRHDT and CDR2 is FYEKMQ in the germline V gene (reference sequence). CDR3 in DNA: TGTGCCAGCAGCTTAGGCCGGGGGGGGCATAATCTCACGGCTTATGGCTACACCTTC. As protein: CASSLGRGGHNLTAYGYTF.

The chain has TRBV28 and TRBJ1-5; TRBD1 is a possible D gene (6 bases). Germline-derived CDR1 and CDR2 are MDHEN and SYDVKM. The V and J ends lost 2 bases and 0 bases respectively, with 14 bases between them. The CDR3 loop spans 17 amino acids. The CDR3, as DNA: TGTGCCAGCAGTTTAAGTTGGGGGCAGGATAGCAATCAGCCCCAGCATTTT. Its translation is CASSLSWGQDSNQPQHF.

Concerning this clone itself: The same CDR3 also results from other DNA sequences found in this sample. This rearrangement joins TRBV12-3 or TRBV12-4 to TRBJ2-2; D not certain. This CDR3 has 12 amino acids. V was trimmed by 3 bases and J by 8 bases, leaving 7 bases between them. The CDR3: CASSLTGGELFF. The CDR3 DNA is TGTGCCAGCAGTTTGACTGGGGGGGAGCTGTTTTTT.

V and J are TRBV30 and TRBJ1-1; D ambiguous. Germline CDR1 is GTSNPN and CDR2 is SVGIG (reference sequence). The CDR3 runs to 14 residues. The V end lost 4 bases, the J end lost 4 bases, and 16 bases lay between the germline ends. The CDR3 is CAWKDERYSTEAFF. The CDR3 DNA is TGTGCCTGGAAGGATGAGAGGTATAGCACTGAAGCTTTCTTT.

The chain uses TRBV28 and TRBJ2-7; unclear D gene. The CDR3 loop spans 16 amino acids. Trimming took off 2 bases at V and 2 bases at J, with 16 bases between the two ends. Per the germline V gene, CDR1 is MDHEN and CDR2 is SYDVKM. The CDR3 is CASSLRSARTTYEQYF. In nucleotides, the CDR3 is TGTGCCAGCAGTTTACGCTCCGCCAGAACCACCTACGAGCAGTACTTC.

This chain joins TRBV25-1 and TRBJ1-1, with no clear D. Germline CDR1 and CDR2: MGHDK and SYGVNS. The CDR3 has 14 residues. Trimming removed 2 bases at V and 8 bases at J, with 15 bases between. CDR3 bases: TGTGCCAGCAGTGAAGGTGGCGGGAGCCGAGAAGCTTTCTTT. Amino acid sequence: CASSEGGGSREAFF.

DNA of the CDR3: TGTGCCAGCAGGGAAAGGATCCAGGTCGGTCATAATTCACCCCTCCACTTT. Residues: CASRERIQVGHNSPLHF. The V and J genes are TRBV2 and TRBJ1-6, with no clear D. CDR3 length: 17 residues. The V end lost 6 bases, the J end lost 5 bases, and 20 bases lay between the germline ends. Germline CDR1 is SNHLY and CDR2 is FYNNEI.

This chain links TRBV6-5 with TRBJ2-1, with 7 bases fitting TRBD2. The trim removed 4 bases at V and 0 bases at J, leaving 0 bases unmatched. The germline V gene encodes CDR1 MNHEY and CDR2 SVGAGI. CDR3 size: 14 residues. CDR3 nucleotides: TGTGCCAGCAGTTTAGCGGGCTCCTACAATGAGCAGTTCTTC. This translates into CASSLAGSYNEQFF.

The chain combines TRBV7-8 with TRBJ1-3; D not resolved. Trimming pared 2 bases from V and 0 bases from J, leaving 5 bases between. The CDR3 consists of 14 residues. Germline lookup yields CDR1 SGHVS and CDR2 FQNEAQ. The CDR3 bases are TGTGCCAGCAGCTTAACAGCCTCTGGAAACACCATATATTTT. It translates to CASSLTASGNTIYF. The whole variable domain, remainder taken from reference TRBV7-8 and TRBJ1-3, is GAGVSQSPRYKVAKRGQDVALRCDPISGHVSLFWYQQALGQGPEFLTYFQNEAQLDKSGLPSDRFFAERPEGSVSTLKIQRTQQEDSAVYLCASSLTASGNTIYFGEGSWLTVV.

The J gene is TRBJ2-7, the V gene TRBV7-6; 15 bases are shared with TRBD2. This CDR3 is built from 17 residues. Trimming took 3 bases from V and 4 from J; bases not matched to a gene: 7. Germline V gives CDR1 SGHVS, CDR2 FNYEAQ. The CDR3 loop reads CASSLSGLAGGKYEQYF. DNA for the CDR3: TGTGCCAGCAGCTTGTCCGGACTAGCGGGGGGGAAGTACGAGCAGTACTTC. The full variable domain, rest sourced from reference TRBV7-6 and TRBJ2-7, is GAGVSQSPRYKVTKRGQDVALRCDPISGHVSLYWYRQALGQGPEFLTYFNYEAQQDKSGLPNDRFSAERPEGSISTLTIQRTEQRDSAMYRCASSLSGLAGGKYEQYFGPGTRLTVT.

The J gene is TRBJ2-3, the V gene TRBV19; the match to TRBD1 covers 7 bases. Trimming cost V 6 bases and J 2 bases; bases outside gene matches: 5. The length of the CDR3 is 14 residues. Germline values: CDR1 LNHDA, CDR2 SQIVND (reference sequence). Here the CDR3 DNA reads TGTGCCAGTAGACCCGGACAGGCCACAGATACGCAGTATTTT. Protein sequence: CASRPGQATDTQYF.